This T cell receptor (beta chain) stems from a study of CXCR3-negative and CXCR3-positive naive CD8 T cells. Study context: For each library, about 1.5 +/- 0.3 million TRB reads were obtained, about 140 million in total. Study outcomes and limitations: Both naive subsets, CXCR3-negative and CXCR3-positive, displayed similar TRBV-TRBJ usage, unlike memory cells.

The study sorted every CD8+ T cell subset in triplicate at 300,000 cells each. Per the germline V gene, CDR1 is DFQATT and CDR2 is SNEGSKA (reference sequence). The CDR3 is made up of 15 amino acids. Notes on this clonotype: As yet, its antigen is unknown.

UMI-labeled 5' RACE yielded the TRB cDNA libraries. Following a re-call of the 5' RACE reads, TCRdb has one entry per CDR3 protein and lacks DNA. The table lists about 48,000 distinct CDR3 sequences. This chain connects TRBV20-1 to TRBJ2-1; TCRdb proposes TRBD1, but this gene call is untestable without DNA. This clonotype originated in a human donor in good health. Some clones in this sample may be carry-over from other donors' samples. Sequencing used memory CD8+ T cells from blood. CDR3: CSAPEARDSYNEQFF.